What follows describes a single T cell receptor (beta chain). The antigen is undetermined. The data were produced by immunoSEQ multiplex PCR, yet TCRdb's version contains in-frame clones alone and is incomplete. The table has approximately 80,000 clones, approximately 92% seen once. These data belong to a study of T cell responses to AZD1222 COVID-19 vaccine. The study, taken as a whole, reports: Rises in breadth and depth of Spike-specific TCRs came after two AZD1222 doses. Females outnumbered males among donors, who were mostly white British; clonal diversity was possibly underestimated.

Per the germline V gene, CDR1 is SNHLY and CDR2 is FYNNEI. Germline trimming cut 2 bases from V and 2 bases from J; bases unmatched to any gene: 1. The CDR3 covers 14 residues. The input for sequencing was peripheral blood, taken on day 0 of AZD1222 vaccination. The chain joins TRBV2 to TRBJ2-7; TRBD1 aligns across 9 bases. This receptor was taken from an adult in good health. The CDR3 sequence is CASSEWTGAYEQYF. As DNA, the CDR3 is TGTGCCAGCAGTGAATGGACAGGGGCCTACGAGCAGTACTTC.